The 2 T cell receptor beta chains given below trace back to one sample, sequenced in a study of blood T cell repertoires in COVID-19. The data were produced by immunoSEQ multiplex PCR, yet TCRdb's version contains in-frame clones alone and is incomplete. The data contain approximately 230,000 clones, 88% of them singletons. Input material: peripheral blood. These TCRs come from a man aged 80 or over with acute or convalescent COVID-19.

The V call is TRBV7-8, the J call TRBJ1-5; D unclear. The germline V and J ends were trimmed by 1 base and 7 bases, with 14 bases remaining between them. The CDR3 totals 15 residues. Germline loops: CDR1 SGHVS, CDR2 FQNEAQ. The CDR3 coding sequence is TGTGCCAGCAGCTTAGAGCTAGTGTCAAGACAGCCCCAGCATTTT. As protein: CASSLELVSRQPQHF.

The chain joins TRBV5-1 to TRBJ2-2, with D maybe TRBD2 (5 bases). CDR1 and CDR2 (germline): SGHRS, YFSETQ. Trimming removed 4 bases from V and 2 bases from J, with 12 bases in between. The CDR3 covers 15 residues. This CDR3 is CASSLDGDNTGELFF. DNA of the CDR3: TGCGCCAGCAGCCTGGACGGGGATAACACCGGGGAGCTGTTTTTT.